The rows below give T cell receptor beta chains drawn from one sample of a study of T cell changes during pregnancy in multiple sclerosis. The repertoire was sequenced with immunoSEQ multiplex PCR; TCRdb's copy has only in-frame clones and lacks some. The sample lists 55,000 to 85,000 clones, over 85% occurring once. The sequencing used peripheral blood, collected in the third trimester of pregnancy. Receptors were obtained from a female donor with multiple sclerosis, enrolled in a pregnancy study. The CDR3 runs from the conserved cysteine through the conserved F or W. Each record gives: clone size, V gene, J gene, D gene, CDR3 protein, CDR3 DNA. D genes are given only for firm matches. Clone size is given for some rows only: seen once, a few or many times, or a class if the clone is expanded.

>-|TRBV7-9|TRBJ1-1|-
CASSPRRTEAFF
TGTGCCAGCAGCCCCAGGCGTACTGAAGCTTTCTTT
>-|TRBV25-1|TRBJ2-2|-
CATMGGPANTGELFF
TGTGCCACCATGGGGGGGCCCGCAAACACCGGGGAGCTGTTTTTT
>once|TRBV4-1|TRBJ2-5|TRBD1
CASSHYAGGEETQYF
TGCGCCAGCAGCCACTACGCAGGGGGCGAGGAGACCCAGTACTTC
>-|TRBV28|TRBJ1-2|-
CASSSTGNYGYTF
TGTGCCAGCAGTTCCACAGGGAACTATGGCTACACCTTC
>-|TRBV7-3|TRBJ2-5|TRBD2
CASSRGEQETQYF
TGTGCCAGCAGCCGGGGGGAGCAAGAGACCCAGTACTTC
>-|TRBV7-7|TRBJ2-1|TRBD1
CASSLELGTGGNEQFF
TGTGCTAGCAGCTTAGAGTTGGGGACAGGGGGCAATGAGCAGTTCTTC
>few|TRBV30|TRBJ1-3|-
CAWSSGAGNTIYF
TGTGCCTGGAGTTCAGGGGCTGGAAACACCATATATTTT
>once|TRBV4-1|TRBJ2-1|-
CASSQTSVRDEQFF
TGCGCCAGCAGCCAAACCTCAGTGAGGGATGAGCAGTTCTTC
>-|TRBV10-1|TRBJ2-7|-
CASSPGTGSGKQYF
TGCGCCAGCAGTCCCGGGACTGGCTCGGGGAAGCAGTACTTC
>-|TRBV11-1|TRBJ2-3|TRBD2
CASSPSGSTDTQYF
TGTGCCAGCAGCCCTAGCGGGAGCACAGATACGCAGTATTTT
>-|TRBV7-2|TRBJ2-3|TRBD2
CASSLLAGATTDTQYF
TGTGCCAGCAGCTTATTAGCGGGAGCGACCACAGATACGCAGTATTTT
>-|TRBV7-2|TRBJ2-2|-
CASSLESQRVTGELFF
TGTGCCAGCAGCTTAGAATCGCAGAGGGTCACCGGGGAGCTGTTTTTT
>-|TRBV18|TRBJ2-7|-
CASTDGRTHEQYF
TGTGCCAGCACGGACGGGAGAACCCACGAGCAGTACTTC
>-|TRBV19|TRBJ2-5|TRBD1
CASSIGDRETQYF
TGTGCCAGTAGTATCGGGGACAGGGAGACCCAGTACTTC
>-|TRBV5-5|TRBJ1-2|TRBD1
CASSLEWTGLGGYTF
TGTGCCAGCAGCTTGGAGTGGACAGGGCTCGGCGGCTACACCTTC
>-|TRBV7-2|TRBJ2-1|TRBD1
CASSLAGRGIAYNEQFF
TGTGCCAGCAGCTTAGCGGGCAGGGGGATCGCCTACAATGAGCAGTTCTTC
>-|TRBV27|TRBJ2-3|TRBD2
CASSSRLAWDTQYF
TGTGCCAGCAGTTCTAGACTAGCCTGGGATACGCAGTATTTT
>-|TRBV2|TRBJ2-7|TRBD2
CASSEELAGGGEQYF
TGTGCCAGCAGTGAGGAATTAGCGGGAGGCGGGGAGCAGTACTTC
>-|TRBV10-2|TRBJ2-3|TRBD2
CASSESGGFTDTQYF
TGCGCCAGCAGTGAGTCGGGGGGGTTCACAGATACGCAGTATTTT
>-|TRBV7-2|TRBJ2-7|TRBD1
CASSLATGGSFPYEQYF
TGTGCCAGCAGCTTAGCGACAGGGGGGTCTTTTCCCTACGAGCAGTACTTC
>-|TRBV4-2|TRBJ2-1|-
CASSQEQAVSSYNEQFF
TGTGCCAGCAGCCAAGAACAGGCGGTCAGCTCCTACAATGAGCAGTTCTTC
>-|TRBV2|TRBJ2-5|TRBD2
CASNLAGVQAETQYF
TGTGCCAGCAATCTAGCGGGGGTTCAGGCTGAGACCCAGTACTTC
>-|TRBV18|TRBJ1-2|TRBD1
CASSPLGTDLNYGYTF
TGTGCCAGCTCACCACTTGGGACAGACCTTAACTATGGCTACACCTTC
>-|TRBV28|TRBJ1-1|TRBD1
CASSLRGPGTEAFF
TGTGCCAGCAGTCTCAGGGGGCCGGGCACTGAAGCTTTCTTT
>-|TRBV19|TRBJ2-5|TRBD2
CASSPRTSGIGTQYF
TGTGCCAGTAGTCCCCGGACTAGCGGGATCGGCACCCAGTACTTC
>once|TRBV27|TRBJ1-2|-
CASSPTGWRRIYGYTF
TGTGCCAGCAGTCCCACGGGTTGGAGGAGAATATATGGCTACACCTTC
>-|TRBV18|TRBJ2-3|-
CASSQVRDTDTQYF
TGTGCCAGCTCCCAAGTGAGAGACACAGATACGCAGTATTTT
>-|TRBV4-3|TRBJ2-3|-
CASSQGSNTDTQYF
TGCGCCAGCAGCCAAGGTAGTAACACAGATACGCAGTATTTT
>-|TRBV9|TRBJ1-3|-
CASSNPLTGFSSGNTIYF
TGTGCCAGCAGCAATCCCCTGACAGGTTTTAGCTCTGGAAACACCATATATTTT
>-|TRBV30|TRBJ2-2|TRBD1
CAWRPRGTYTGELFF
TGTGCCTGGAGACCCAGGGGGACGTACACCGGGGAGCTGTTTTTT
>once|TRBV7-9|TRBJ2-7|-
CASSLGDGRGLWDEQYF
TGTGCCAGCAGCTTAGGAGATGGACGGGGATTATGGGACGAGCAGTACTTC
>-|TRBV9|TRBJ1-1|-
CASSVARDSEAFF
TGTGCCAGCAGCGTAGCGAGGGACTCTGAAGCTTTCTTT
>-|TRBV7-2|TRBJ2-1|-
CASSLEGSYNEQFF
TGTGCCAGCAGCTTAGAGGGGTCCTACAATGAGCAGTTCTTC
>few|TRBV28|TRBJ2-2|-
CASRDINTGELFF
TGTGCCAGCAGGGACATTAACACCGGGGAGCTGTTTTTT
>-|TRBV19|TRBJ2-5|-
CASSRINGAQYQETQYF
TGTGCCAGTAGTCGGATAAATGGGGCACAGTACCAAGAGACCCAGTACTTC
>-|TRBV10-3|TRBJ2-1|-
CAISYGGTVYNEQFF
TGTGCCATCAGCTATGGGGGGACGGTCTACAATGAGCAGTTCTTC
>-|TRBV27|TRBJ1-5|-
CASSWIRGREPQHF
TGTGCCAGCAGTTGGATACGGGGGAGGGAGCCCCAGCATTTT
>-|TRBV19|TRBJ1-2|TRBD1
CASSRSDRDGYTF
TGTGCCAGTAGTAGATCGGACAGGGATGGCTACACCTTC
>-|TRBV4-1|TRBJ2-7|TRBD2
CASSPRGGSYEQYF
TGCGCCAGCAGCCCCCGGGGGGGCTCCTACGAGCAGTACTTC
>-|TRBV28|TRBJ2-1|TRBD2
CASSSPRLAESYNEQFF
TGTGCCAGCAGTTCGCCAAGACTAGCGGAGTCCTACAATGAGCAGTTCTTC
>-|TRBV11-3|TRBJ2-1|-
CASSQGGDWYNEQFF
TGTGCCAGCAGCCAGGGTGGGGACTGGTACAATGAGCAGTTCTTC
>-|TRBV5-1|TRBJ2-2|-
CASSPMTSTGELFF
TGCGCCAGCAGCCCCATGACTAGCACCGGGGAGCTGTTTTTT
>-|TRBV27|TRBJ2-7|-
CASSSIFRNYEQYF
TGTGCCAGCAGTTCTATTTTCAGGAACTACGAGCAGTACTTC
>-|TRBV27|TRBJ2-7|TRBD1
CASRHTGAYEQYF
TGTGCCAGCAGGCACACAGGGGCCTACGAGCAGTACTTC
>-|TRBV6-1|TRBJ1-5|-
CATLRGSGQPQHF
TGTGCCACCCTTAGGGGTAGTGGTCAGCCCCAGCATTTT
>-|TRBV7-2|TRBJ2-7|TRBD2
CASSLGGLGPYEQYF
TGTGCCAGCAGCTTAGGGGGACTAGGGCCCTACGAGCAGTACTTC
>-|TRBV2|TRBJ1-4|TRBD1
CASSEGNRGINEKLFF
TGTGCCAGCAGTGAAGGGAACAGGGGGATTAATGAAAAACTGTTTTTT
>-|TRBV4-1|TRBJ1-4|-
CASSQDPSPATNEKLFF
TGCGCCAGCAGCCAAGATCCCTCCCCTGCAACTAATGAAAAACTGTTTTTT
>-|TRBV30|TRBJ2-5|-
CAWSQEETQYF
TGTGCCTGGAGCCAGGAAGAGACCCAGTACTTC
>-|TRBV7-2|TRBJ1-2|-
CASSSGRDYGYTF
TGTGCCAGCAGCTCCGGGAGAGACTATGGCTACACCTTC
>-|TRBV5-1|TRBJ1-5|-
CASSPLLNQPQHF
TGCGCCAGCAGTCCCCTACTCAATCAGCCCCAGCATTTT
>-|TRBV18|TRBJ2-5|TRBD1
CASSPPGQGKETQYF
TGTGCCAGCTCACCGCCGGGACAGGGGAAAGAGACCCAGTACTTC
>-|TRBV11-2|TRBJ2-1|TRBD2
CASSLFGTSLSYNEQFF
TGTGCCAGCAGCCTATTCGGGACTAGCCTATCCTACAATGAGCAGTTCTTC
>few|TRBV4-2|TRBJ2-1|TRBD1
CASSQEGQENYNEQFF
TGTGCCAGCAGCCAAGAAGGACAGGAGAACTACAATGAGCAGTTCTTC
>-|TRBV2|TRBJ2-2|-
CASTLSNTGELFF
TGTGCCAGCACTCTCTCGAACACCGGGGAGCTGTTTTTT
>-|TRBV11-2|TRBJ2-7|TRBD2
CASSPGTSGPRGGNYEQYF
TGTGCCAGCAGCCCGGGGACTAGCGGGCCCCGGGGAGGGAACTACGAGCAGTACTTC
>once|TRBV5-4|TRBJ1-2|TRBD1
CASSFDRGDYGYTF
TGTGCCAGCAGCTTTGACAGGGGGGACTATGGCTACACCTTC
>-|TRBV28|TRBJ1-2|-
CASTQTRGESYGYTF
TGTGCCAGCACCCAGACCAGGGGAGAAAGCTATGGCTACACCTTC